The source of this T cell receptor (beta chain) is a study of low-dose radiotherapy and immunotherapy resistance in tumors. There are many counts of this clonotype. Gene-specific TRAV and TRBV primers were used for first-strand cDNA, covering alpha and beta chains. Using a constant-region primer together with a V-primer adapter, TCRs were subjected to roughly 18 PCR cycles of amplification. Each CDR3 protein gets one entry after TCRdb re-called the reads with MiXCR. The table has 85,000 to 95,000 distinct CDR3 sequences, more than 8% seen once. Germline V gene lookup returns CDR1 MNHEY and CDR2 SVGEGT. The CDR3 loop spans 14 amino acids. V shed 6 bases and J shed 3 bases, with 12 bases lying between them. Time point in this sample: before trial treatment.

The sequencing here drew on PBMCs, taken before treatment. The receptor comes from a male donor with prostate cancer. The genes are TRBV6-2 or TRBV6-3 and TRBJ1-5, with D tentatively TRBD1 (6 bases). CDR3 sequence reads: CASRPQGANQPQHF. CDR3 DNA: TGTGCCAGCAGACCACAGGGTGCCAATCAGCCCCAGCATTTT.